This record concerns one T cell receptor beta chain sequence. This clonotype was picked up many times. It has no known antigen specificity. No much larger clonotype is one base removed from it; base qualities were not supplied. This record comes from a study of tumor-infiltrating lymphocytes in primary liver carcinoma (dated by TCRdb to 2017 to 2019). As for the study more broadly: Between late 2015 and March 2016, several patients in China with histopathologically diagnosed primary liver carcinoma had their tumors surgically resected. Of the five patients, three men and two women aged 30 to 69 years, four had hepatocellular carcinoma and one had combined HCC and intrahepatic cholangiocarcinoma. The five patients had tumors of stage T1-T3 N0M0, with maximum diameters ranging from 4.2 to 10 cm. Each sample produced roughly 3.65 to 8 million productive TCRbeta reads, and read depth showed no significant difference between tissue types. The study combined TCRbeta repertoire sequencing, expression microarrays and whole-exome sequencing across five regions of each liver tumor, with adjacent normal tissue and blood. A total of around 35 specimens from 5 patients went through TCRbeta repertoire sequencing, namely 25 tumor regions, 5 adjacent noncancerous liver tissues and 5 peripheral blood samples. Technical replicate repertoires showed high reproducibility, with mean shared-clone rates roughly 0.87 and correlation coefficients above 0.95.

TCRbeta-specific cDNA was reverse-transcribed from 500 ng total RNA using a constant-region primer and ProtoScript II reverse transcriptase. Three nested multiplex PCR rounds, following a slightly modified ARM-PCR procedure, were used to build the TCRbeta libraries. Sample barcodes and Illumina adapters were added in a final 25-cycle PCR with Deep VentR polymerase. Before sequencing, amplicons of 200-500 bp were gel-purified using a QIAquick gel extraction kit. An Illumina HiSeq 2500 was used to sequence the TCRbeta amplicons, generating 250-bp paired-end reads. Turning to the authors' computational methods: Trimmomatic v0.33 was used to quality-trim the reads, and FLASH v1.2.11 was used to merge paired reads so that full CDR3 sequences could be recovered. V, D and J germline segments were assigned to the rearranged TCRbeta sequences by MiGEC v1.2.1b. Clonotype statistics, along with Shannon-Wiener diversity indices, were calculated using VDJtools v1.0.0. Except for diversity analysis, only each sample's 250 most abundant clonotypes were used in subsequent analyses to reduce sampling bias. The raw public data were reprocessed by TCRdb itself: fastp quality trimming at Q25, MiXCR clonotype calling, in-frame beta chains only. Duplicate CDR3 protein sequences are folded into a single record with the most common DNA and genes. The authors' filters were not applied to this entry. For this sample there are 250,000 to 350,000 distinct CDR3 sequences; 50% to 60% appear just once. The biggest ten clones account for around 15% of the sample.

Study-level results and caveats: Because only the TCR beta chain was sequenced and unpaired alpha chains were not captured, true repertoire diversity is likely underestimated. Since the samples were bulk and unsorted, there was no way to compare CD4+ and CD8+ T cell repertoires. The study included only five patients, and the authors note findings should be validated in a larger study. The top 250 clones accounted for a significantly greater share of the repertoire in tumors than in blood (p = 0.039). Repertoire overlap was found to be higher between tumor regions (mean roughly 36%) than between tumor-adjacent (roughly 17%) or tumor-blood (about 15%) pairs, consistent with antigen-driven expansion.

Blood RNA was extracted from unsorted whole blood with TRIzol reagent; germline DNA came from the DNeasy Blood & Tissue kit. At the time of sampling, the patients were treatment-naive and had chronic HBV infection. Before surgery, about 4 milliliters of peripheral blood were collected into K2EDTA tubes. The clonotype originates from a woman aged 25-40 years with primary liver carcinoma and hepatitis B virus infection. Sequenced input: peripheral blood.

The CDR3 amino acid sequence is: CASSRTSGNLREQYF. The base sequence is TGTGCCAGCAGCAGGACTAGCGGGAACCTTAGGGAGCAGTACTTC. The sequence joins TRBV12-3 or TRBV12-4 to TRBJ2-7, with 12 junctional bases fitting TRBD2. Counted from cysteine to phenylalanine, this CDR3 has 15 amino acids. Kept here is only the CDR3 DNA, which spans 45 bases and is read in frame from base 1. Ends trimmed: V by 6 bases, J by 7 bases; bases unmatched to a gene: 10.